This entry lists 24 T cell receptor beta chains sequenced from one sample in a study of shared clonotypes between healthy human individuals. The data were produced by immunoSEQ multiplex PCR, yet TCRdb's version contains in-frame clones alone and is incomplete. The profile shows 950,000 to 1,100,000 clones, approximately 70% of them singletons. The sequenced sample was memory CD4+ T cells sorted from blood. Subset of the sample: CD45RA-negative fraction. The receptors shown here come from a man between 18 and 35 years old in good health.

This clone appeared once. The genes are TRBV28 and TRBJ1-6; 7 bases are shared with TRBD1. CDR1 is MDHEN, CDR2 SYDVKM, per germline. The CDR3 loop spans 15 amino acids. The junction had 11 bases not matched to a gene; V was cut back by 6 bases and J by 9 bases. Here the CDR3 DNA reads TGTGCCAGCAGGCCTAATACAGGGGTTTCTTCACCCCTCCACTTT. Translated: CASRPNTGVSSPLHF.

J is TRBJ1-6 and V is TRBV4-2; no reliable D call. This CDR3 is built from 17 residues. Trimming pared 4 bases from V and 5 bases from J, leaving 18 bases between. Germline values: CDR1 LGHNA, CDR2 YNFKEQ. CDR3 nucleotide sequence: TGTGCCAGCAGCCTAGCCTCGGGGAACAAGAATAATTCACCCCTCCACTTT. This gives the protein CASSLASGNKNNSPLHF.

This clone was detected only a few times. V and J are TRBV25-1 and TRBJ1-6; the D is unclear. The CDR3 runs 13 residues. The germline V gene has CDR1 MGHDK and CDR2 SYGVNS. V was shortened by 2 bases and J by 11 bases, with 10 bases between the two germline ends. CDR3 DNA sequence: TGTGCCAGCAGTGAAAGGGTGTGGACACCCCTCCACTTT. Translated, it gives CASSERVWTPLHF.

The V and J genes are TRBV5-5 and TRBJ2-3; maybe TRBD2 (5 bases). Trimming removed 4 bases from V and 5 bases from J, with 14 bases in between. The germline CDR1 and CDR2 sequences are SGHKS and YYEKEE (reference sequence). The CDR3 has 14 amino acids. CDR3 sequence (DNA): TGTGCCAGCAGCGCCCGAGGGCGCGGAGATACGCAGTATTTT. Its protein is CASSARGRGDTQYF.

J is TRBJ1-1 and V is TRBV5-4; the D gene is possibly TRBD1 (5 bases). Germline loops: CDR1 SGHNT, CDR2 YYREEE (reference sequence). The CDR3 is 15 amino acids. Trimming took off 3 bases at V and 0 bases at J, with 12 bases between the two ends. CDR3 nucleotides: TGTGCCAGCAGCTCCCCAGGGACTCTGAACACTGAAGCTTTCTTT. It yields the protein CASSSPGTLNTEAFF. The whole variable domain, remainder taken from reference TRBV5-4 and TRBJ1-1, is ETGVTQSPTHLIKTRGQQVTLRCSSQSGHNTVSWYQQALGQGPQFIFQYYREEENGRGNFPPRFSGLQFPNYSSELNVNALELDDSALYLCASSSPGTLNTEAFFGQGTRLTVV.

The J gene is TRBJ2-7, the V gene TRBV11-2; 9 nucleotides line up with TRBD2. This CDR3 spans 16 amino acids. Germline CDR1 is SGHAT and CDR2 is FQNNGV. V lost 5 bases and J lost 2; bases outside the gene matches: 10. For the CDR3, the DNA is TGTGCCAGCAGCCCTCATGGGGGCGGGAGGGCCTACGAGCAGTACTTC. Translated: CASSPHGGGRAYEQYF.

To note about this clone: At one end the junction does not follow the germline gene, possibly because of a read error. V usage is TRBV7-7 and J usage is TRBJ2-1; maybe TRBD1 (6 bases). CDR3 size: 14 residues. Germline V gives CDR1 SSHAT, CDR2 FNYEAQ (reference sequence). The chain's CDR3 is CASSLRQDYNEQFF. The CDR3 DNA sequence: TGTGCTAGCAGCTTGCGACAGGATTACAATGAGCAGTTCTTC.

The gene calls are TRBV29-1 and TRBJ2-7; 8 bases are shared with TRBD1. The CDR3 loop spans 12 amino acids. The germline V gene encodes CDR1 SQVTM and CDR2 ANQGSEA. J lost 5 bases, V lost 4 bases, and 4 bases had no gene match. The CDR3 loop reads CSVGTGHHEQYF. The CDR3 DNA is TGCAGCGTTGGGACAGGGCACCACGAGCAGTACTTC.

The chain has TRBV5-6 and TRBJ2-7, with TRBD1 matching 9 bases. Germline V gene data show CDR1 as SGHDT and CDR2 as YYEEEE. The CDR3 has 16 amino acids. V was clipped by 4 bases and J by 1 base; unmatched bases: 9. The CDR3 nucleotides read TGTGCCAGCAGCCTCTACTCGGGACAGGGATCCTACGAGCAGTACTTC. Translating gives CASSLYSGQGSYEQYF.

This clone has just a few counts. Other DNA variants within this sample encode the same CDR3. The chain combines TRBV5-1 with TRBJ1-4; D unclear. Germline assignment: CDR1 SGHRS and CDR2 YFSETQ. V gave up 0 bases and J gave up 4 bases, with 7 bases separating them. This CDR3 spans 14 amino acids. CDR3 sequence reads: CASSLGTDNEKLFF. For the CDR3, the DNA is TGCGCCAGCAGCTTGGGGACCGATAATGAAAAACTGTTTTTT.

The chain employs TRBV5-1 and TRBJ2-1; tentative D call: TRBD2 (5 bases). CDR1 is SGHRS and CDR2 is YFSETQ in the germline V gene. V lost 1 base and J 7 bases, leaving 12 bases between the germline ends. The CDR3 has 14 amino acids. The CDR3 region is CASSLLRLANEQFF. CDR3 in DNA: TGCGCCAGCAGCTTGTTACGGCTAGCTAATGAGCAGTTCTTC. Complete variable domain (other parts from reference TRBV5-1 and TRBJ2-1): KAGVTQTPRYLIKTRGQQVTLSCSPISGHRSVSWYQQTPGQGLQFLFEYFSETQRNKGNFPGRFSGRQFSNSRSEMNVSTLELGDSALYLCASSLLRLANEQFFGPGTRLTVL.

The chain joins TRBV9 to TRBJ2-5, with 11 bases matching TRBD1. This CDR3 spans 15 amino acids. After removal of 4 bases from V and 3 bases from J, the junction contained 5 bases not matched to a gene. Per the germline V gene, CDR1 is SGDLS and CDR2 is YYNGEE. The CDR3 protein is CASSPRDRGEETQYF. The CDR3 region has the DNA TGTGCCAGCAGCCCACGGGACAGGGGGGAAGAGACCCAGTACTTC.

This clone has just one count. The chain has TRBV28 and TRBJ2-7; 7 nucleotides match TRBD1. The CDR3 runs to 17 residues. Trimming cost V 5 bases and J 0 bases; bases outside gene matches: 13. From germline, CDR1 is MDHEN and CDR2 SYDVKM. CDR3 in amino acids: CASSNLLDRASSYEQYF. CDR3 nucleotides: TGTGCCAGCAGTAACCTTTTAGACAGGGCTAGCTCCTACGAGCAGTACTTC.

The chain recombines TRBV5-1 with TRBJ1-2; D is undetermined. Germline CDR1 SGHRS, CDR2 YFSETQ. There are 13 residues in the CDR3. V lost 2 bases and J lost 6, with 11 bases in between. This chain's CDR3 is CASSFGPWDGYTF. The CDR3, as DNA: TGCGCCAGCAGCTTCGGACCATGGGATGGCTACACCTTC.

V is TRBV15 and J is TRBJ2-1; the D gene is possibly TRBD1 (5 bases). The germline V gene has CDR1 LNHNV and CDR2 YYDKDF (reference sequence). Trimming stripped 0 bases from V and 0 bases from J, with 9 bases between. CDR3 length: 16 amino acids. The CDR3 region is CATSRDIGASYNEQFF. CDR3 nucleotides: TGTGCCACCAGCAGAGATATTGGGGCCTCCTACAATGAGCAGTTCTTC.

This clone occurred a few times. The CDR3 spells CASSVGRGREATGELFF. CDR3 nucleotide sequence: TGTGCCAGCAGTGTAGGCAGGGGGCGCGAAGCCACCGGGGAGCTGTTTTTT. The rearrangement uses TRBV6-1 and TRBJ2-2; 8 nucleotides line up with TRBD1. V was pared by 4 bases and J by 4 bases, with 11 bases of the junction left unmatched. Germline V gene sequence: CDR1 MNHNS, CDR2 SASEGT. The CDR3 totals 17 residues.

The chain has TRBV30 and TRBJ2-7; 8 bases are shared with TRBD1. Germline-derived CDR1 and CDR2 are GTSNPN and SVGIG (reference sequence). J was trimmed by 1 base and V by 2 bases; bases with no gene match: 13. This CDR3 contains 17 residues. The CDR3 bases are TGTGCCTGGAGTCCCCCCAAGACAGGGGTTCGGTCCTACGAGCAGTACTTC. This encodes CAWSPPKTGVRSYEQYF.

This clone was picked up one time. The chain employs TRBV27 and TRBJ2-1; tentatively, D is TRBD1 or TRBD2 (5 bases each). CDR3 size: 15 residues. The germline CDR1 and CDR2 sequences are MNHEY and SMNVEV (reference sequence). V dropped 2 bases and J dropped 5 bases, with 13 bases sitting between them. DNA for the CDR3: TGTGCCAGCAGTTTAGGGGGTAGGGGAAACAATGAGCAGTTCTTC. It translates to CASSLGGRGNNEQFF.

The V call is TRBV28, the J call TRBJ1-5; D unresolved. With 8 bases removed from V and 2 bases from J, the gap between germline ends came to 13 bases. This CDR3 has 14 residues. The germline V gene encodes CDR1 MDHEN and CDR2 SYDVKM. DNA for the CDR3: TGTGCCAGCGTTTTGGCAGGAGGCAATCAGCCCCAGCATTTT. The encoded protein is CASVLAGGNQPQHF. Variable domain in full (rest from reference TRBV28 and TRBJ1-5): DVKVTQSSRYLVKRTGEKVFLECVQDMDHENMFWYRQDPGLGLRLIYFSYDVKMKEKGDIPEGYSVSREKKERFSLILESASTNQTSMYLCASVLAGGNQPQHFGDGTRLSIL.

This clone appeared once. For the CDR3, the DNA is TGCAGCGATAAGCGGGAGGGCCGTGCAGATACGCAGTATTTT. Translated: CSDKREGRADTQYF. This chain uses TRBV29-1 with TRBJ2-3; 10 bases map to TRBD2. Germline trimming cut 7 bases from V and 4 bases from J; bases unmatched to any gene: 8. This CDR3 is 14 amino acids long. Germline-derived CDR1 and CDR2 are SQVTM and ANQGSEA.

The chain links TRBV6-5 to TRBJ2-7, with 7 bases that match TRBD2. The CDR3 length is 14 residues. From germline, CDR1 is MNHEY and CDR2 SVGAGI. V shed 5 bases, J shed 6 bases, and the junction held 10 bases outside the gene matches. The CDR3 nucleotides are TGTGCCAGCAGTACCCCTCCACTAGCGTCCGAGCAGTACTTC. Translation gives CASSTPPLASEQYF.

This clone was detected only once. The rearrangement joins TRBV19 to TRBJ2-7; 7 bases line up with TRBD1. Germline CDR1 and CDR2: LNHDA and SQIVND (reference sequence). After removal of 5 bases from V and 5 bases from J, the junction contained 9 bases not matched to a gene. CDR3 size: 14 residues. CDR3 sequence (DNA): TGTGCCAGTAGTCGTACCGGGACAGTCCACGAGCAGTACTTC. Its translation is CASSRTGTVHEQYF.

V is TRBV5-5 and J is TRBJ1-1, with 7 positions matching TRBD1. V lost 4 bases and J lost 5; bases outside the gene matches: 11. Germline V gene data show CDR1 as SGHKS and CDR2 as YYEKEE (reference sequence). This CDR3 contains 15 residues. This chain's CDR3 is CASSTNRQGGTEAFF. The CDR3 nucleotides are TGTGCCAGCAGCACGAACCGACAGGGCGGAACTGAAGCTTTCTTT. The full variable domain, in which reference TRBV5-5 and TRBJ1-1 provide the parts outside the CDR3, is DAGVTQSPTHLIKTRGQQVTLRCSPISGHKSVSWYQQVLGQGPQFIFQYYEKEERGRGNFPDRFSARQFPNYSSELNVNALLLGDSALYLCASSTNRQGGTEAFFGQGTRLTVV.

The chain's CDR3 is CASSMALSSYNEQFF. CDR3 nucleotides: TGTGCCAGTAGTATGGCGCTCAGCTCCTACAATGAGCAGTTCTTC. This sequence joins TRBV19 and TRBJ2-1; unclear D gene. Germline-derived CDR1 and CDR2 are LNHDA and SQIVND (reference sequence). V dropped 3 bases and J dropped 0 bases, with 9 bases sitting between them. CDR3 length: 15 residues.